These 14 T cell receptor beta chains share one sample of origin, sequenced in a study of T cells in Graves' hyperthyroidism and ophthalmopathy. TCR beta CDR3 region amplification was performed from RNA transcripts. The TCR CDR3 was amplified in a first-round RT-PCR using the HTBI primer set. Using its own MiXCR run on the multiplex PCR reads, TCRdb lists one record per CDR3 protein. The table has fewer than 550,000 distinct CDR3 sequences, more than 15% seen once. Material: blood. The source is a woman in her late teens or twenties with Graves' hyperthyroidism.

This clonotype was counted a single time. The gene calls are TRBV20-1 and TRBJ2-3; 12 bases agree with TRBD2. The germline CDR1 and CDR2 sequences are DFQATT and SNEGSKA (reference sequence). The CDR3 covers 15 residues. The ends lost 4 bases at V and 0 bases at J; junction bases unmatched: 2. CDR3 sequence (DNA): TGCAGTGCTAAAGGACTAGCGGGGAGCACAGATACGCAGTATTTT. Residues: CSAKGLAGSTDTQYF.

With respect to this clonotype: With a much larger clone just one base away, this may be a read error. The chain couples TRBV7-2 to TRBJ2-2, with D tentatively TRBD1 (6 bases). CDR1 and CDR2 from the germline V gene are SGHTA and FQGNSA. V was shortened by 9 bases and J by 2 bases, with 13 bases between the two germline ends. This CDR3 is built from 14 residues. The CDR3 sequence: CASIQGINTGELFF. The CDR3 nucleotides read TGTGCCAGTATCCAGGGGATAAACACCGGGGAGCTGTTTTTT.

The CDR3 sequence is CASSRVPGTGGTYGYTF. The CDR3 nucleotides read TGTGCCAGCAGCCGTGTCCCCGGGACAGGGGGCACCTATGGCTACACCTTC. The V gene is TRBV7-3, the J gene TRBJ1-2, with 12 bases that match TRBD1. Per the germline V gene, CDR1 is SGHTA and CDR2 is FQGTGA. Trimming cost V 5 bases and J 4 bases; bases outside gene matches: 11. The CDR3 has 17 amino acids.

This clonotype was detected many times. CDR3 nucleotide sequence: TGCAGCGTTGAAGGACAGGGCGACGAGCAGTACTTC. The encoded protein is CSVEGQGDEQYF. The gene calls are TRBV29-1 and TRBJ2-7; 7 bases map to TRBD1. CDR1 and CDR2 (germline): SQVTM, ANQGSEA. J lost 5 bases, V lost 1 base, and 2 bases had no gene match. The CDR3 spans 12 residues.

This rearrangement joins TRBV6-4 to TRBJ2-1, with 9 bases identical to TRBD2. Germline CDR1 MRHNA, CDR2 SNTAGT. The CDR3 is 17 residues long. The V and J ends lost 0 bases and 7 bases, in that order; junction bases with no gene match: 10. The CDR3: CASSDSAGLAPQNEQFF. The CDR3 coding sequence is TGTGCCAGCAGTGACTCCGCCGGACTAGCGCCTCAGAATGAGCAGTTCTTC.

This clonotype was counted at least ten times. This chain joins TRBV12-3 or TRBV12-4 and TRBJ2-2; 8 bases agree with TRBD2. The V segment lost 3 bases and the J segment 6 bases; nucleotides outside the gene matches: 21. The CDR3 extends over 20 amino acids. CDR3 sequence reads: CASSFNHGGLAGSGAGELFF. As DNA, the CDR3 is TGTGCCAGCAGTTTTAATCATGGGGGTCTAGCGGGTAGTGGGGCCGGGGAGCTGTTTTTT.

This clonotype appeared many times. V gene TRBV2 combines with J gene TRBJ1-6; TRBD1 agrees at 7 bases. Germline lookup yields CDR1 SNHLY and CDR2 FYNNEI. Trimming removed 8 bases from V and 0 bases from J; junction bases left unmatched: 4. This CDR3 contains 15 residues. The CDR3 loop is CASRDSLSYNSPLHF. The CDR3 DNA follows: TGTGCCAGCCGGGACAGCCTCTCCTATAATTCACCCCTCCACTTT. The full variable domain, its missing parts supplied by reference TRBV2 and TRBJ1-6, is EPEVTQTPSHQVTQMGQEVILRCVPISNHLYFYWYRQILGQKVEFLVSFYNNEISEKSEIFDDQFSVERPDGSNFTLKIRSTKLEDSAMYFCASRDSLSYNSPLHFGNGTRLTVT.

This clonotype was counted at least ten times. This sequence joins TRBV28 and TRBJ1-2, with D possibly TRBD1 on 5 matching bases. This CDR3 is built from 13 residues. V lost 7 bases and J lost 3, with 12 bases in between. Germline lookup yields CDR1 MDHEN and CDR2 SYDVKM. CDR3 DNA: TGTGCCAGCACCCGAGCGGGGGACTATGGCTACACCTTC. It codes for CASTRAGDYGYTF.

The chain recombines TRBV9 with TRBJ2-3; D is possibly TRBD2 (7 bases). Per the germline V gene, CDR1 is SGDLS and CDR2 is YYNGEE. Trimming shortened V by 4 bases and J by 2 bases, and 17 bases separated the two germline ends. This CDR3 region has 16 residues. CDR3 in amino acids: CASSPLGGGATDTQYF. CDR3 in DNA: TGTGCCAGCAGCCCCCTTGGTGGGGGGGCCACAGATACGCAGTATTTT.

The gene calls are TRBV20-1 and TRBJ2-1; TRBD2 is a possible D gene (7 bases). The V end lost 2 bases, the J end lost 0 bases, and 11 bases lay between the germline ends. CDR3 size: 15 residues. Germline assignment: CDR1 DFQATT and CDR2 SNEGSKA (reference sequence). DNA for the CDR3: TGCAGTGCTAGACAGGCGGGGGCCTCCTACAATGAGCAGTTCTTC. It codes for CSARQAGASYNEQFF.

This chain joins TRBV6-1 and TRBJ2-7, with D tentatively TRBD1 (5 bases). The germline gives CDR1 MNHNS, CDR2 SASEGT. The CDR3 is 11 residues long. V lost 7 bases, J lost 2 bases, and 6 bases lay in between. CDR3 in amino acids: CASTGTYEQYF. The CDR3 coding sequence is TGTGCCAGCACAGGGACCTACGAGCAGTACTTC.

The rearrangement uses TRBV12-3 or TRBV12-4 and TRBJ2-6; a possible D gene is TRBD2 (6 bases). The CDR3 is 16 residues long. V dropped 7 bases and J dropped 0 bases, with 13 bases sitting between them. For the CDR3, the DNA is TGTGCCAGCACCGGGGACTCCTACTCTGGGGCCAACGTCCTGACTTTC. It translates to CASTGDSYSGANVLTF.

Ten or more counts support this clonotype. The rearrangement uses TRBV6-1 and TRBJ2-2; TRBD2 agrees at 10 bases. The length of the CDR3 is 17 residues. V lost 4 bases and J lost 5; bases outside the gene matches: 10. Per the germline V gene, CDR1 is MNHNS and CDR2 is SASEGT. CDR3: CASSALSGGAGTGELFF. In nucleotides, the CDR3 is TGTGCCAGCAGTGCCCTAAGCGGGGGGGCTGGTACCGGGGAGCTGTTTTTT.

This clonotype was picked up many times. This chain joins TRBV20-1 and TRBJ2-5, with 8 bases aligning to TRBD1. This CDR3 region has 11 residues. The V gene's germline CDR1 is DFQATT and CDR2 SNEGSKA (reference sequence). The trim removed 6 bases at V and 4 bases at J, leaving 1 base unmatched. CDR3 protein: CSAQGVETQYF. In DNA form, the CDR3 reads TGCAGTGCACAGGGGGTAGAGACCCAGTACTTC.